This entry features one T cell receptor (beta chain) sequence. The antigen is unknown. PCR was performed using 60 Vbeta and 13 Jbeta primers. The method was immunoSEQ multiplex PCR; TCRdb's version includes in-frame clones alone and lacks a portion of them. The table lists some 150,000 clones, around 80% of them singletons. These data come from a study of cytomegalovirus exposure and HLA in healthy donors. Study-level points and caveats: Most TCR sequences were seen very rarely across donors, but some public TCRs occurred in many.

The CDR3 runs to 16 residues. V was clipped by 0 bases and J by 5 bases, with 16 bases between them. Germline V CDR1 and CDR2: MGHRA, YSYEKL. The V call is TRBV4-1, the J call TRBJ2-5; a possible D gene is TRBD2 (7 bases). Sequenced sample: PBMCs. The sequence came from a man younger than 40 in good health and CMV-seropositive. The CDR3 DNA reads TGCGCCAGCAGCCAAGATCGGAGGGGGAGGGGGGAGACCCAGTACTTC. The encoded protein is CASSQDRRGRGETQYF.